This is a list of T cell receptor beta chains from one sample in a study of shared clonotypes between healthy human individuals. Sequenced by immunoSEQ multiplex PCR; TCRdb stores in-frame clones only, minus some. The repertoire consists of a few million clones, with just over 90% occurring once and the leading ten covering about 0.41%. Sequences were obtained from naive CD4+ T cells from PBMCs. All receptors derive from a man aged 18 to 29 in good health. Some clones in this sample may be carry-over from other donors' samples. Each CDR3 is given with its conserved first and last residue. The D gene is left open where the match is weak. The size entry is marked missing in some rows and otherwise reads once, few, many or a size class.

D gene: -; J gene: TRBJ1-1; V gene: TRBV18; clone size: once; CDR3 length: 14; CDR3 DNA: TGTGCCAGCTCACCAATGGGGCAGAACACTGAAGCTTTCTTT; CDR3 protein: CASSPMGQNTEAFF
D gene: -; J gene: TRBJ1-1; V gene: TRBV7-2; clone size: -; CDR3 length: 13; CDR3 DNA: TGTGCCAGCAGCTCCCGTGGGGACACTGAAGCTTTCTTT; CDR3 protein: CASSSRGDTEAFF
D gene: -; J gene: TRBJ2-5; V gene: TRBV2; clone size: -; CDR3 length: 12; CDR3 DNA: TGTGCCAGCGGGAGCGGCCAAGAGACCCAGTACTTC; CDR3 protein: CASGSGQETQYF
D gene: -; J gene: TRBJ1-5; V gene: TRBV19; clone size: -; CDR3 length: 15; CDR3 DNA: TGTGCCAGTAGTATGGGGAGGGAAGGTGCTCAGCCCCAGCATTTT; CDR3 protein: CASSMGREGAQPQHF
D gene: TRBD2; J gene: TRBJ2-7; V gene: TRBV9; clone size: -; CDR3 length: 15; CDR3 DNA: TGTGCCAGCAGCGTAGCCGGGACTAGCGGGTACGAGCAGTACTTC; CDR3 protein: CASSVAGTSGYEQYF
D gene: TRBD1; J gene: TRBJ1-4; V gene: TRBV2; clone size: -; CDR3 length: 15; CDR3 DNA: TGTGCCAGCATCGAACGGCAGGGGGGGAATGAAAAACTGTTTTTT; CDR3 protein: CASIERQGGNEKLFF
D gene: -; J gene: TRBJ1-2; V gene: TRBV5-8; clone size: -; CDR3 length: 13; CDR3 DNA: TGTGCCAGCAGCTTGGGACCGGAGGTGGGCTACACCTTC; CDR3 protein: CASSLGPEVGYTF
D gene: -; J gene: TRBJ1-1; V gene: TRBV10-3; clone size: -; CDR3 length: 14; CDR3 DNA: TGTGCCCTCCGCGGGGGGGGGCCCAACACTGAAGCTTTCTTT; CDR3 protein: CALRGGGPNTEAFF
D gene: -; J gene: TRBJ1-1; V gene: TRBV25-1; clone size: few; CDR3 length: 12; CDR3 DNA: TGTGCCAGCAGTGTGGGGCCGGGTGAAGCTTTCTTT; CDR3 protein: CASSVGPGEAFF
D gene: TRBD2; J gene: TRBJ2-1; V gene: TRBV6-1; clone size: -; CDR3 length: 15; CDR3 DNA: TGTGCCAGCAGTCGTGCGGGAGCCTCCTACAATGAGCAGTTCTTC; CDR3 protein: CASSRAGASYNEQFF